These T cell receptor beta chains were read from a single sample in a study of shared clonotypes between healthy human individuals. The table came from immunoSEQ multiplex PCR; TCRdb's copy has only in-frame clones and leaves some out. Altogether approximately 460,000 clones are present, 60% to 80% being singletons, with the ten largest covering 12%. The sequenced sample consisted of PBMCs. These receptors came from a woman aged 40 to 50 in good health. Some clones in this sample may be carry-over from other donors' samples. Both conserved end residues are part of each CDR3. D genes are given only for firm matches. The size field is filled for only some rows; it gives once, few, many or a size class.

abundance | j_gene | v_gene | d_gene | CDR3aa | CDR3nt
. | TRBJ1-5 | TRBV25-1 | TRBD1 | CASSLGGQGYQPQHF | TGTGCCAGCAGCCTCGGAGGACAGGGGTATCAGCCCCAGCATTTT
once | TRBJ2-5 | TRBV7-8 | . | CASTPQNGVQETQYF | TGTGCCAGCACCCCCCAGAATGGCGTCCAAGAGACCCAGTACTTC
. | TRBJ2-5 | TRBV7-2 | TRBD2 | CASSLAGGPGQETQYF | TGTGCCAGCAGCCTAGCGGGAGGGCCGGGGCAAGAGACCCAGTACTTC
. | TRBJ2-5 | TRBV10-3 | . | CASSSQGRETQYF | TGTGCCAGCAGTAGTCAGGGTAGGGAGACCCAGTACTTC
. | TRBJ2-3 | TRBV18 | TRBD2 | CASSPLAGNTDTQYF | TGTGCCAGCTCACCCCTAGCGGGTAATACAGATACGCAGTATTTT
. | TRBJ2-7 | TRBV4-2 | . | CASSLFRAGEQYF | TGTGCCAGCAGCTTATTTCGGGCGGGAGAGCAGTACTTC
. | TRBJ1-3 | TRBV6-5 | TRBD1 | CAVRGGYGNTIYF | TGTGCCGTAAGAGGGGGCTATGGAAACACCATATATTTT
. | TRBJ2-3 | TRBV2 | TRBD1 | CASIRDRAMRDTQYF | TGTGCCAGCATTCGGGACAGGGCTATGAGGGATACGCAGTATTTT
few | TRBJ2-1 | TRBV1 | . | CTSSLTGRETGMDNEQFF | TGCACCAGCAGCCTGACTGGGCGGGAGACGGGAATGGACAATGAGCAGTTCTTC
. | TRBJ2-7 | TRBV9 | . | CASSLNGYEQYF | TGTGCCAGCAGCCTCAACGGTTACGAGCAGTACTTC
. | TRBJ2-7 | TRBV7-2 | . | CASSLAHGGSTYEQYF | TGTGCCAGCAGCTTAGCGCACGGGGGATCCACCTACGAGCAGTACTTC
. | TRBJ2-2 | TRBV5-8 | . | CASSFGVIGGGELFF | TGTGCCAGCAGCTTTGGGGTTATTGGGGGAGGGGAGCTGTTTTTT
. | TRBJ2-1 | TRBV29-1 | TRBD1 | CSVADRGDEQFF | TGCAGCGTTGCGGACAGGGGAGATGAGCAGTTCTTC
once | TRBJ2-3 | TRBV29-1 | . | CSTRGRFGASTDTQYF | TGCAGCACGCGGGGCCGCTTTGGAGCGAGCACAGATACGCAGTATTTT
. | TRBJ2-1 | TRBV5-1 | . | CASSVSGSVNNEQFF | TGCGCCAGCAGTGTATCGGGATCGGTGAACAATGAGCAGTTCTTC
. | TRBJ2-2 | TRBV29-1 | TRBD2 | CSAALGRGTNTGELFF | TGCAGCGCCGCCTTGGGGAGGGGTACGAACACCGGGGAGCTGTTTTTT
. | TRBJ2-7 | TRBV25-1 | . | CASSVPPQAAPYEQYF | TGTGCCAGCAGTGTCCCCCCCCAGGCTGCTCCCTACGAGCAGTACTTC
. | TRBJ2-1 | TRBV19 | . | CASSIFAASYNEQFF | TGTGCCAGTAGTATATTTGCCGCCTCCTACAATGAGCAGTTCTTC
. | TRBJ2-7 | TRBV7-6 | TRBD2 | CASSLAPSGSYEQYF | TGTGCCAGCAGCTTAGCTCCTAGCGGGAGTTACGAGCAGTACTTC
once | TRBJ2-1 | TRBV6-5 | TRBD1 | CASSKQGAGYNEQFF | TGTGCCAGCAGTAAACAGGGGGCGGGGTACAATGAGCAGTTCTTC
many | TRBJ2-7 | TRBV27 | TRBD2 | CASSLLPLAGNEQYF | TGTGCCAGCAGTTTATTACCACTAGCGGGGAACGAGCAGTACTTC
. | TRBJ1-3 | TRBV5-6 | . | CASSSYPGGGGNTIYF | TGTGCCAGTAGCTCCTATCCCGGGGGAGGTGGAAACACCATATATTTT
. | TRBJ1-5 | TRBV15 | TRBD1 | CATSRPGGSNQPQHF | TGTGCCACCAGCAGACCAGGGGGCAGCAATCAGCCCCAGCATTTT
. | TRBJ2-7 | TRBV14 | TRBD2 | CASSQTLTSSPEQYF | TGTGCCAGCAGCCAAACTTTGACTAGCTCTCCCGAGCAGTACTTC
. | TRBJ1-5 | TRBV11-2 | . | CASSLDRTASLQHF | TGTGCCAGCAGCTTAGACCGGACAGCAAGCCTCCAGCATTTT
. | TRBJ2-7 | TRBV18 | TRBD1 | CASSLGQGSYEQYF | TGTGCCAGCTCACTGGGACAGGGGTCCTACGAGCAGTACTTC
. | TRBJ1-5 | TRBV18 | TRBD1 | CASSLQGDQPQHF | TGTGCCAGCTCACTCCAGGGGGACCAGCCCCAGCATTTT
. | TRBJ2-1 | TRBV6-5 | . | CASSRLQGGDNEQFF | TGTGCCAGCAGTCGACTACAGGGGGGGGACAATGAGCAGTTCTTC
. | TRBJ2-1 | TRBV4-3 | TRBD2 | CASSQDLSGSSYNEQFF | TGCGCCAGCAGCCAAGACCTCAGCGGGAGCTCCTACAATGAGCAGTTCTTC
. | TRBJ2-1 | TRBV11-2 | . | CASSLQINEQFF | TGTGCCAGCAGCTTACAAATAAATGAGCAGTTCTTC
. | TRBJ1-5 | TRBV28 | . | CASSLRVGNQPQHF | TGTGCCAGCAGTTTAAGGGTGGGCAATCAGCCCCAGCATTTT
. | TRBJ2-7 | TRBV29-1 | TRBD2 | CSARTSGRFGEQYF | TGCAGCGCAAGGACTAGCGGGAGGTTTGGGGAGCAGTACTTC